This TCR beta chain appears in the sequencing data of a study of Graves' ophthalmopathy and Graves' hyperthyroidism. If patients had other autoimmune diseases, uncontrolled infections, pregnancy or lactation, they were excluded. Scientists amplified the TCR beta CDR3 regions from RNA transcripts. The first round was an RT-PCR with HTBI primers, and the second round was a multiplex PCR. TCRdb re-called the multiplex PCR reads with MiXCR, one entry per CDR3 protein. Of about 700,000 distinct CDR3 sequences in the sample, roughly 39% were seen once. This clonotype occurred a few times. V lost 3 bases and J 3 bases, leaving 18 bases between the germline ends. CDR3 length: 15 amino acids. The V gene's germline CDR1 is DFQATT and CDR2 SNEGSKA (reference sequence).

The sequence derives from an adult man with Graves' ophthalmopathy. The chain recombines TRBV20-1 with TRBJ2-7; D may be TRBD1 (6 bases). The sequenced material came from peripheral blood. In DNA, the CDR3 is TGCAGTGCTAGCTTGATAACAGGGAAGGTCTACGAGCAGTACTTC. Translating it yields CSASLITGKVYEQYF.